This T cell receptor beta chain was captured by sequencing in a study of Ad26.COV2.S vaccination and SARS-CoV-2 variants (dated by TCRdb to the early 2020s). Background for the entire study: Donors in the vaccine arm were drawn from COV1001, a phase I-IIa trial of Ad26.COV2.S in healthy adults that was multicentre, randomized, double-blind and placebo-controlled. A total of about 30 samples were included in the TCR-sequenced set, comprising some 20 Ad26.COV2.S vaccine recipients, 5 placebo recipients and 8 SARS-CoV-2 convalescent individuals. Investigators did not know the trial group allocation while performing experiments and assessing outcomes. Participants in the trial were split at random into five groups of five each, receiving low-dose or high-dose Ad26.COV2.S once or twice, or else placebo on both occasions. Ad26.COV2.S was given intramuscularly at 5x10^10 or 1x10^11 viral particles, as a single shot or as two shots 56 days apart. TCRbeta repertoire sequencing served as the tool for gauging how specific and how broad the SARS-CoV-2-reactive T cell receptors were following Ad26.COV2.S vaccination. What the research found in general, with its limitations: The authors noted that the TCR breadth and depth analyses may have underestimated total T cell responses. Comparing responses between vaccine doses or regimens was not something the study was powered to do. Compared with placebo recipients, Ad26.COV2.S recipients showed higher spike-specific TCR breadth (P = 0.0014). Substantial breadth of spike-specific CD8+ and CD4+ T cell responses was reported after vaccination. Comparable non-spike TCR breadth was observed between vaccine and placebo recipients, consistent with only spike being contained in the vaccine.

In the case of this clone: This receptor's antigen is unknown. It has no much larger one-base neighbor in the sample; base qualities were not kept.

The immunoSEQ Assay was used to sequence TCRbeta CDR3 regions. After extraction, genomic DNA underwent amplification by bias-controlled multiplex PCR, followed by high-throughput sequencing. Under the source paper's analysis protocol: To quantify the absolute abundance of each unique TCRbeta CDR3 region, sequences were collapsed and filtered. T cell fraction was estimated by normalizing TCRbeta template counts to usable DNA, with usable DNA measured through amplification of reference genes found in all nucleated cells. Repertoire TCRs were annotated as SARS-CoV-2-specific when V gene, CDR3 amino acid sequence and J gene were exactly matched to a known reactive TCR set. The reference SARS-CoV-2 TCR set was obtained from MIRA and was filtered for enrichment in COVID-19-positive ImmuneCODE repertoires, whereby public or cross-reactive TCRs were removed. Based on the MIRA antigens, annotated TCRs were further analysed at the level of specific ORF or position within ORF. Breadth was defined as the number of annotated unique rearrangements divided by the total number of unique productive rearrangements, and depth was defined as the summed frequency of the annotated unique rearrangements. Two-sided Wilcoxon rank-sum tests were used to compare TCR breadth between groups. Sourced from immuneACCESS, this table was stored by TCRdb with only in-frame sequences that have V and J called. A share of the clones is absent; for the studies checked, an unresolved V gene accounts for under half, and the remainder has no known explanation. The V and J calls and clone size come from that table; D and trimming were worked out from the DNA. The sample table contains around 250,000 clones; only one count was recorded for roughly 86% of them. More than 2.5% of the sample belongs to the ten largest clones.

The germline V gene specifies MNHEY as CDR1 and SVGAGI as CDR2. The junction shows trimming of 6 bases on V and 5 bases on J, plus 11 bases between the germline ends. The CDR3 sequence holds 12 residues, the cysteine and phenylalanine included. Only CDR3 DNA is held: 36 bases, read in frame from base 1. The treatment or condition label corresponds to: roughly 20 received Ad26.COV2.S at low or high dose, single or two shots; 5 received placebo; per-sample allocation not given. Repertoires of vaccine and placebo recipients were sequenced from samples collected on day 63 after the first injection. Between 29 July and 7 August 2020, Cohort 1b enrolled 25 adults aged 18-55 years at one site in Boston, USA. Ad26.COV2.S was a replication-incompetent adenovirus type 26 vector expressing a prefusion-stabilized SARS-CoV-2 spike protein from the original Wuhan strain.

The sequences come from peripheral blood, collected in a trial of Ad26.COV2.S vaccine versus placebo. The origin of this receptor is a person between 18 and 60 years old who received the Ad26.COV2.S COVID-19 vaccine or a placebo. The V and J segments used are TRBV6-5 and TRBJ2-7; the D gene cannot be named for sure. The DNA sequence is given as TGTGCCAGCAGCCTCCGACCCGACGAGCAGTACTTC. The resulting protein is CASSLRPDEQYF.